These T cell receptor beta chains were read from a single sample in a study of cytomegalovirus exposure and HLA in healthy donors. Assay: immunoSEQ multiplex PCR; the TCRdb copy retains only in-frame clones and omits some. Here the sample spans 120,000 to 150,000 clones, approximately 73% being singletons. The sequencing input was PBMCs. Every receptor here comes from a human donor in good health. The CDR3 runs from the conserved cysteine through the conserved F or W. The order of the fields is V gene, J gene, CDR3 protein.

TRBV30	TRBJ1-1	CAWERLSSTEAFF
TRBV7-8	TRBJ2-5	CASSLTGPIRQETQYF
TRBV5-1	TRBJ2-7	CASSLRQGREQYF
TRBV4-1	TRBJ2-1	CASSWTGSNEQFF
TRBV9	TRBJ2-2	CASSAAGYTGELFF
TRBV5-4	TRBJ2-7	CASSLEQGGSEQYF
TRBV5-1	TRBJ2-1	CASSLGLSGNEQFF
TRBV9	TRBJ2-3	CASSPLEGSVNTDTQYF
TRBV9	TRBJ2-6	CASSARDRGLSGANVLTF
TRBV6-1	TRBJ2-2	CASSGRDRGTGELFF
TRBV15	TRBJ2-3	CATSRASTGGTDTQYF
TRBV27	TRBJ2-7	CASRSVKRGIYEQYF
TRBV30	TRBJ1-5	CAWSDSRNQPQHF
TRBV11-3	TRBJ2-2	CASSLGDMNTGELFF
TRBV7-2	TRBJ1-2	CASSLAPTGSYIFYGYTF
TRBV27	TRBJ1-4	CASSRQGPNEKLFF
TRBV7-6	TRBJ2-2	CASSSPSGTIGELFF
TRBV4-1	TRBJ2-2	CASSQEIGGGELFF
TRBV2	TRBJ2-7	CASSATGIFIYEQYF
TRBV28	TRBJ2-1	CASSPPRGRLNNEQFF
TRBV10-3	TRBJ2-2	CAISAGANTGELFF
TRBV27	TRBJ2-1	CASSWTSGGVWEQFF
TRBV15	TRBJ2-3	CATSSRDSGFFTDTQYF
TRBV10-3	TRBJ2-1	CAISEEYNEQFF
TRBV11-2	TRBJ2-7	CASKLAGGASYEQYF